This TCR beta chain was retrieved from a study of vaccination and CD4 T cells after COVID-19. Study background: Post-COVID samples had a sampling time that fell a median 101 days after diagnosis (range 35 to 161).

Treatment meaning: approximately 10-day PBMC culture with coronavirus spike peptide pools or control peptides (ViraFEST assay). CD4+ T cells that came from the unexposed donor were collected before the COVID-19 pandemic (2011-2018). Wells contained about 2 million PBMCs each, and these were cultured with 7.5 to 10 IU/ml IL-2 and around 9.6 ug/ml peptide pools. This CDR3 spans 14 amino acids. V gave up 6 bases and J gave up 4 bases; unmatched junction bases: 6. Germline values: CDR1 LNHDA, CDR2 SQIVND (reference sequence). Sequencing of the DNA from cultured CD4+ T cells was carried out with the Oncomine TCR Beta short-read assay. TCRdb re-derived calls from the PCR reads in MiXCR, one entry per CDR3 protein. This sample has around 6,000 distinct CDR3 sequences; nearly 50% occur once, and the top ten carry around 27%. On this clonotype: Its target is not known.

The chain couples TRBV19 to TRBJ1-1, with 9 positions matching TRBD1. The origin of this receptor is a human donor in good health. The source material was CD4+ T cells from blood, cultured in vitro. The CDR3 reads CASSEQGARTEAFF. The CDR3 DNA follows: TGTGCCAGTAGCGAACAGGGGGCGCGCACTGAAGCTTTCTTT. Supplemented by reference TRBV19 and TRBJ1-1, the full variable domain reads DGGITQSPKYLFRKEGQNVTLSCEQNLNHDAMYWYRQDPGQGLRLIYYSQIVNDFQKGDIAEGYSVSREKKESFPLTVTSAQKNPTAFYLCASSEQGARTEAFFGQGTRLTVV.